Detailed here is one TCR beta chain. Its antigen is as yet unknown. This sample is drawn from a study of shared clonotypes between healthy human individuals. Whole-study results and caveats: Although depth was large, rarefaction showed that sequencing of the sorted subsets was incomplete.

Authors' processing steps: From ImmunoSEQ came sequences covering only the junction and carrying no quality scores, so filtering differed. Produced via immunoSEQ multiplex PCR; TCRdb's table is partial and in-frame only. For V, J and clone size, that table is used; D and trimming come from the DNA. Here the sample spans about 1.5 million clones, over 95% being singletons. The CDR3 has 13 amino acids. CDR1 and CDR2 from the germline V gene are SQVTM and ANQGSEA. Trimming pared 4 bases from V and 3 bases from J, leaving 12 bases between. The receptor's source is a man between 25 and 39 years old in good health. The specimen was naive CD4+ T cells sorted from blood. Indicated subset: CD45RA+ positively selected. The J gene is TRBJ2-5, the V gene TRBV29-1; D might be TRBD2 (6 bases). The CDR3 DNA follows: TGCAGCGTTGCCGTGGGGGGTGAAGAGACCCAGTACTTC. It codes for CSVAVGGEETQYF.